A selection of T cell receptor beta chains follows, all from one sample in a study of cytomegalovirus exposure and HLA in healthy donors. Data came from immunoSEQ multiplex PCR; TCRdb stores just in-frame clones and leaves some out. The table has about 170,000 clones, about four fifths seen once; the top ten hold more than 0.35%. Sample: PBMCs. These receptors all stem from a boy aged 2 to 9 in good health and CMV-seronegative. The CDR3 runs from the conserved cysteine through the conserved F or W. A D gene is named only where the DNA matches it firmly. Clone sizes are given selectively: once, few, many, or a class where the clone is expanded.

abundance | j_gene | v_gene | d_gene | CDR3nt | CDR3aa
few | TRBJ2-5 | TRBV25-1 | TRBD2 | TGTGCCAGCGGGGGACTAGCGGGGGAAAGGGTTGGGGCCCAGTACTTC | CASGGLAGERVGAQYF
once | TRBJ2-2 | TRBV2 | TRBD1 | TGTGCCAGCAGCCTAAGCCAGGGGGACACCGGGGAGCTGTTTTTT | CASSLSQGDTGELFF
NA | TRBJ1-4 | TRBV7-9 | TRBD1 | TGTGCCAGCAGCCCTCACGGACAGGGCGCCGTTAATGAAAAACTGTTTTTT | CASSPHGQGAVNEKLFF
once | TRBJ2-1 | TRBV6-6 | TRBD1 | TGTGCCAGCAGTCCAAGAATGGACAGGTTATACAATGAGCAGTTCTTC | CASSPRMDRLYNEQFF
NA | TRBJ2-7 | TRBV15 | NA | TGTGCCACCAGCAGAGATCCGGCGGGGCACTACGAGCAGTACTTC | CATSRDPAGHYEQYF
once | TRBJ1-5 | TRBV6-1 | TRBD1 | TGTGCCAGCAGTCTTTTGACAGGGCAGAATCAGCCCCAGCATTTT | CASSLLTGQNQPQHF
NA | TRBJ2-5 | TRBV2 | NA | TGTGCCAGCGGGGAGACTAGCCAAGAGACCCAGTACTTC | CASGETSQETQYF
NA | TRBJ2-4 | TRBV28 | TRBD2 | TGTGCCAGCAGTTACCCACTAGCGGGATTAGCCAAAAACATTCAGTACTTC | CASSYPLAGLAKNIQYF
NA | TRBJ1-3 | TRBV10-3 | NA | TGTGCCATCAGTGAGTCCCCTCGGGGAAACACCATATATTTT | CAISESPRGNTIYF
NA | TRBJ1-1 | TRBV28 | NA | TGTGCCAGCAGTCACGGGACACCGAACACTGAAGCTTTCTTT | CASSHGTPNTEAFF
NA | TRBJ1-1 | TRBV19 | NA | TGTGCCAGTAGTATCCGAGGGATTAAGAACACTGAAGCTTTCTTT | CASSIRGIKNTEAFF
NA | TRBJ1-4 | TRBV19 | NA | TGTGCCAGTAGTCCCGAACGAGGGACTAATGAAAAACTGTTTTTT | CASSPERGTNEKLFF
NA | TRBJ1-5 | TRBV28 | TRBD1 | TGTGCCAGCAGTTCCGACAGGGGTGGCAATCAGCCCCAGCATTTT | CASSSDRGGNQPQHF
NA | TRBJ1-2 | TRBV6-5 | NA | TGTGCCAGCAGTTACCTCCGGGGATCGTATGGCTACACCTTC | CASSYLRGSYGYTF
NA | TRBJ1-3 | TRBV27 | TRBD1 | TGTGCCAGCATTTGGGGCGAACAACAGGGGTTAGACACCATATATTTT | CASIWGEQQGLDTIYF
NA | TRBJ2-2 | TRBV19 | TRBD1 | TGTGCCAGTACTAGGGGGCCGGACACCGGGGAGCTGTTTTTT | CASTRGPDTGELFF
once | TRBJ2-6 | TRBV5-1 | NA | TGCGCCAGCAGCTTGGTTCGAGGATCTGGGGCCAACGTCCTGACTTTC | CASSLVRGSGANVLTF
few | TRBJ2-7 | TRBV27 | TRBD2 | TGTGCCAGCAGTCCGAGAAGACTAGCACCCGAGCAGTACTTC | CASSPRRLAPEQYF
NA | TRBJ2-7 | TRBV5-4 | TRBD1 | TGTGCCAGCAGCTTGGCCGGGACAGGGGACTACGAGCAGTACTTC | CASSLAGTGDYEQYF
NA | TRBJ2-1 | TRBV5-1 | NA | TGCGCCAGCAGCTTGGGTGAACTAATTTACAATGAGCAGTTCTTC | CASSLGELIYNEQFF
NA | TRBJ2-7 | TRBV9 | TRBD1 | TGTGCCAGCAGCGCCCGGGACAGGGGTTACGAGCAGTACTTC | CASSARDRGYEQYF
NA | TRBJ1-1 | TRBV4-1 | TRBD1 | TGCGCCAGCAAGCCGGAGGGGGCAGGAAACACTGAAGCTTTCTTT | CASKPEGAGNTEAFF
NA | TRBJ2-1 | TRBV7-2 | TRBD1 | TGTGCCAGCAGCTTAGGACAGGGGACCTACAATGAGCAGTTCTTC | CASSLGQGTYNEQFF
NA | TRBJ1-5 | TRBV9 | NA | TGTGCCAGCAGCCGGGCGGGAGAAAAGGAGCAGCCCCAGCATTTT | CASSRAGEKEQPQHF